This is a list of T cell receptor beta chains from one sample in a study of regulatory T cells in long-lasting Graves disease. TCRdb passed the multiplex PCR reads through MiXCR, listing each CDR3 protein once. This table holds some 250,000 distinct CDR3 sequences, approximately 20% found once. The specimen was peripheral blood mononuclear cells (PBMCs), collected at new diagnosis, from a patient treated with antithyroid drugs. Receptors were obtained from a female donor with Graves disease. The conserved cysteine and the conserved F or W are not part of the CDR3 here. Fields, in order: V gene, CDR3 protein.

TRBV3-1,ASSQDLTVATGELF
TRBV10-3,AISESTGDTEAF
TRBV7-6,ASSRSGDAYEQY
TRBV18,ASSPLSGYRSYNEQF
TRBV7-3,ASSLEGEAPETQY
TRBV2,ASRDGMNTEAF
TRBV28,ASSPRDRGRETQY
TRBV29-1,SVGEAGVTGEQY
TRBV7-9,ASSVMAQAF
TRBV2,ASSSTRGGYGYT
TRBV7-3,ASSPDREHEQY
TRBV27,ASSLSRYDSPLH
TRBV7-9,ATSRDRGSGTQY
TRBV19,ASSTVAGADDNEQF
TRBV10-3,AIAGRNLDEQF
TRBV7-3,ASSLEGVDEQF
TRBV13,ASSSQGRAYNEQF
TRBV4-2,ASKTRTGEYEQY
TRBV12-3/TRBV12-4,ASSPSGLAGDEQF
TRBV5-1,ASSLGLRHTGNTIY
TRBV6-1,ASRNTGGNEQF
TRBV11-2,ASSLTSGRAYDSGEQF
TRBV29-1,SVVPSTGVGQY
TRBV20-1,SARDPDRGGIY